This TCR beta chain derives from a study of graft-versus-host responses after intestinal transplantation. Overall study findings and caveats: Where graft-donor T cell macrochimerism was present, patients had high graft-versus-host to host-versus-graft clonal ratios in allografts.

CDR3 length: 12 residues. CDR1 is SSHAT, CDR2 FNYEAQ, per germline (reference sequence). Regarding this clone: Its antigen remains unknown. Relative to the germline gene, one junction end is altered; a read error may explain this.

Sequenced by immunoSEQ multiplex PCR; TCRdb stores in-frame clones only, minus some. The sample holds 90,000 to 150,000 clones, approximately 95% seen once. The source is a human donor who received an intestinal transplant. V usage is TRBV7-7 and J usage is TRBJ2-3; D may be TRBD1 (6 bases). The specimen comprised unstimulated CD4+ T cells sorted from spleen or lymph node cells, sampled before intestinal transplant. CDR3 coding DNA: TGTGCTAGCAGCACAGGGACAGATACGCAGTATTTT. Its translation: CASSTGTDTQYF.